This T cell receptor (beta chain) was recorded in a study of tumor-infiltrating lymphocytes in glioblastoma multiforme. TCR beta libraries were built from RNA through three nested multiplex PCR rounds using modified ARM-PCR. A C-beta primer primed TCRB cDNA from approximately 550 ng RNA. These TCRB libraries lack any described unique molecular identifiers. TCRdb re-called the multiplex PCR reads through MiXCR, storing one row per CDR3 protein. The data hold around 33,000 distinct CDR3 sequences, with roughly 64% observed a single time. Comments on this clonotype: What it binds is unknown. It may be a read error: a sequence one base away is much more abundant.

The CDR3 covers 13 residues. CDR1 SGHRS and CDR2 YFSETQ come from the germline V gene. Study findings and constraints: No surface-marker sorting into functional T cell subtypes was done. Unequal TCR RNA per T cell might skew measured clone sizes.

The clonotype originates from a male donor with glioblastoma. V is TRBV5-1 and J is TRBJ2-3, with a tentative D call TRBD1 (6 bases). The specimen sequenced was brain tumor tissue. CDR3 nucleotide sequence: TGCACCAGCAGCAGGGACAACACAGATACGCAGTATTTT. This gives the protein CTSSRDNTDTQYF.